This TCR beta chain was documented in a study of cytomegalovirus exposure and HLA in healthy donors. The primer mix had 60 Vbeta and 13 Jbeta primers. Sequencing used immunoSEQ multiplex PCR; TCRdb keeps in-frame clones, though not all of them. The sample carries about 50,000 clones, around four fifths recorded once. V shed 5 bases and J shed 5 bases, with 12 bases lying between them. Germline loops: CDR1 MNHEY, CDR2 SMNVEV (reference sequence). The CDR3 is 14 amino acids. Study results and limitations: Highest at DRB1 and lowest at HLA-C, TCR association rates differed among HLA loci in a later analysis. Investigators reported around 150 TCR beta chains as tied to cytomegalovirus. A likely sequencing artifact accounted for one observed cluster of highly shared sequence variants. In a later analysis, a missense DCLRE1C variant was linked to TCR beta V- and J-gene trimming.

Notes on this clone: Its antigen is as yet unknown.

The chain combines TRBV27 with TRBJ2-2; TRBD1 might be the D (5 bases). Sequencing used PBMCs. This clonotype was obtained from a man aged 25-45 years in good health and CMV-seronegative. The CDR3 DNA reads TGTGCCAGCAGTCGGACACACATGACCGGGGAGCTGTTTTTT. Translated, it gives CASSRTHMTGELFF.